A single sample gave rise to the 24 T cell receptor beta chains below, sequenced in a study of OX40 agonist ivuxolimab in advanced cancers. Produced via immunoSEQ multiplex PCR; TCRdb's table is partial and in-frame only. Of 6,500 to 9,000 clones detected, approximately 71% appear once; the ten largest clones hold roughly half. The material sequenced was CD4+ or CD8+ T cells sorted from blood, taken in a trial of the OX40 agonist ivuxolimab. All receptors come from an adult with an advanced solid tumor such as melanoma, head and neck, liver or kidney cancer.

By share of the sample, this clone is medium-sized. The V call is TRBV7-6, the J call TRBJ1-3; D might be TRBD1 (6 bases). Germline V CDR1 and CDR2: SGHVS, FNYEAQ. This CDR3 has 16 amino acids. V was pared by 5 bases and J by 2 bases, with 16 bases between. The CDR3 protein is CASSPRGGFAGNTIYF. In nucleotides, the CDR3 is TGTGCCAGCAGCCCACGAGGGGGGTTCGCTGGAAACACCATATATTTT.

The V call is TRBV7-8, the J call TRBJ2-5; 10 positions match TRBD2. V trimming: 1 base; J trimming: 1 base; junction bases outside the gene matches: 3. There are 16 residues in the CDR3. CDR1 and CDR2 (germline): SGHVS, FQNEAQ. Written as DNA, the CDR3 is TGTGCCAGCAGCTTAGTCCTAGCGGGGGCCCAAGAGACCCAGTACTTC. Protein sequence: CASSLVLAGAQETQYF.

The chain employs TRBV7-9 and TRBJ1-1; 10 bases align to TRBD1. V shed 5 bases and J 5 bases; nucleotides not matched to a gene: 11. CDR1 and CDR2 from the germline V gene are SEHNR and FQNEAQ (reference sequence). The CDR3 spans 16 residues. The CDR3 protein is CASSLRTGGFETEAFF. CDR3 DNA sequence: TGTGCCAGCAGCCTCCGGACAGGGGGGTTTGAAACTGAAGCTTTCTTT.

The chain employs TRBV15 and TRBJ2-2; TRBD1 agrees at 7 bases. The CDR3 has 14 amino acids. Looked up from germline, CDR1 is LNHNV and CDR2 is YYDKDF (reference sequence). J gave up 0 bases and V 9 bases, and 4 bases lay outside the gene matches. CDR3 coding DNA: TGTGCCACAACTACAGGGGCGAACACCGGGGAGCTGTTTTTT. Residues: CATTTGANTGELFF.

The genes are TRBV18 and TRBJ2-5; D gene unclear. The CDR3 runs to 14 residues. In germline, CDR1 is KGHSH, CDR2 LQKENI. Trimming pared 0 bases from V and 1 base from J, leaving 6 bases between. CDR3: CASSPPDGQETQYF. DNA for the CDR3: TGTGCCAGCTCACCACCGGATGGCCAAGAGACCCAGTACTTC.

V gene TRBV10-3 combines with J gene TRBJ2-7; D assignment may be TRBD1 or TRBD2 (5 bases each). The CDR3 totals 13 residues. V was clipped by 2 bases and J by 7 bases, with 12 bases between them. Germline loops: CDR1 ENHRY, CDR2 SYGVKD. The CDR3 loop reads CAISERGPREQYF. The CDR3 region has the DNA TGTGCCATCAGTGAGCGGGGCCCTCGGGAGCAGTACTTC.

V and J are TRBV13 and TRBJ2-3; the match to TRBD2 covers 11 bases. CDR3 length equals 17 residues. V was clipped by 4 bases and J by 4 bases; unmatched bases: 10. CDR1 PRHDT and CDR2 FYEKMQ come from the germline V gene (reference sequence). The DNA of the CDR3 is TGTGCCAGCAGCTCCGCCCTTAGCGGGGGGGATTCAGATACGCAGTATTTT. Its translation is CASSSALSGGDSDTQYF.

Comments on this clone: Other DNA sequences in this sample translate to the same CDR3. The gene calls are TRBV19 and TRBJ2-7; 9 bases agree with TRBD1. The CDR3 is 14 residues long. CDR1 and CDR2 from the germline V gene are LNHDA and SQIVND (reference sequence). V gave up 3 bases and J gave up 2 bases; unmatched junction bases: 2. CDR3 region: CASSIGTGTYEQYF. CDR3 bases: TGTGCCAGTAGTATCGGGACAGGGACCTACGAGCAGTACTTC. The entire variable domain, with the rest obtained from reference TRBV19 and TRBJ2-7, is as follows: DGGITQSPKYLFRKEGQNVTLSCEQNLNHDAMYWYRQDPGQGLRLIYYSQIVNDFQKGDIAEGYSVSREKKESFPLTVTSAQKNPTAFYLCASSIGTGTYEQYFGPGTRLTVT.

Relative to its sample, this clone is medium-sized. The chain is built from TRBV13 and TRBJ1-1; tentatively, D is TRBD1 (5 bases). Germline loops: CDR1 PRHDT, CDR2 FYEKMQ (reference sequence). Trimming stripped 0 bases from V and 7 bases from J, with 12 bases between. The CDR3 is 14 residues long. The CDR3 nucleotides are TGTGCCAGCAGCTTAGGCCTCGGGGCTTATGAAGCTTTCTTT. Its translation is CASSLGLGAYEAFF.

The V call is TRBV9, the J call TRBJ1-1; D is unclear. Germline CDR1 and CDR2: SGDLS and YYNGEE. The germline V and J ends were trimmed by 2 bases and 5 bases, with 7 bases remaining between them. The CDR3 extends over 12 amino acids. CDR3 region: CASSVAGTEAFF. The CDR3 DNA sequence: TGTGCCAGCAGCGTTGCGGGAACTGAAGCTTTCTTT. The full variable domain, rest sourced from reference TRBV9 and TRBJ1-1, is DSGVTQTPKHLITATGQRVTLRCSPRSGDLSVYWYQQSLDQGLQFLIQYYNGEERAKGNILERFSAQQFPDLHSELNLSSLELGDSALYFCASSVAGTEAFFGQGTRLTVV.

The rearrangement uses TRBV5-5 and TRBJ1-1; no firm D call. Trimming removed 3 bases at V and 0 bases at J, with 15 bases between. Germline CDR1 reads SGHKS; CDR2 reads YYEKEE (reference sequence). The CDR3 extends over 16 amino acids. CDR3 DNA sequence: TGTGCCAGCAGCTCAACCTACGGCTCTATGAACACTGAAGCTTTCTTT. Its translation: CASSSTYGSMNTEAFF. Drawing the rest from reference TRBV5-5 and TRBJ1-1, the complete variable domain is DAGVTQSPTHLIKTRGQQVTLRCSPISGHKSVSWYQQVLGQGPQFIFQYYEKEERGRGNFPDRFSARQFPNYSSELNVNALLLGDSALYLCASSSTYGSMNTEAFFGQGTRLTVV.

This clone was found once. The CDR3 loop reads CASSGRGGRETQYF. CDR3 coding DNA: TGTGCCAGCAGTGGGCGGGGGGGTCGAGAGACCCAGTACTTC. The rearrangement joins TRBV27 to TRBJ2-5; TRBD2 matches at 9 bases. V shed 5 bases, J shed 4 bases, and the junction held 5 bases outside the gene matches. Germline V CDR1 and CDR2: MNHEY, SMNVEV (reference sequence). The CDR3 is made up of 14 amino acids.

The gene calls are TRBV13 and TRBJ1-1; possibly TRBD1 for D (6 bases). The CDR3 contains 12 residues. With 5 bases removed from V and 12 bases from J, the gap between germline ends came to 16 bases. Germline CDR1 and CDR2: PRHDT and FYEKMQ (reference sequence). In DNA, the CDR3 is TGTGCCAGCAGCATTTACAGGGCTGAGTCTTTCTTT. It specifies CASSIYRAESFF.

The rearrangement joins TRBV7-9 to TRBJ2-2; 10 bases agree with TRBD1. Germline CDR1 reads SEHNR; CDR2 reads FQNEAQ (reference sequence). V was clipped by 5 bases and J by 9 bases; unmatched bases: 12. The CDR3 length is 16 residues. CDR3 bases: TGTGCCAGCAGCCCTTCCGGGACAGGGGACTACAGGGAGCTGTTTTTT. Residues: CASSPSGTGDYRELFF.

This clone was found a few times. The chain combines TRBV19 with TRBJ1-5; 7 bases align to TRBD1. The CDR3 length is 14 residues. The ends lost 6 bases at V and 4 bases at J; junction bases unmatched: 6. Germline-derived CDR1 and CDR2 are LNHDA and SQIVND (reference sequence). The CDR3 is CASRQNRGNQPQHF. The CDR3 DNA follows: TGTGCCAGTAGGCAAAACAGGGGAAATCAGCCCCAGCATTTT.

This chain links TRBV7-3 with TRBJ2-5; tentative D call: TRBD2 (5 bases). V lost 5 bases, J lost 3 bases, and 16 bases lay in between. The CDR3 runs to 15 residues. CDR1 and CDR2 (germline): SGHTA, FQGTGA. The CDR3 nucleotides are TGTGCCAGCAGCCCTAAAAGAGGGCCGGAAGAGACCCAGTACTTC. Translating it yields CASSPKRGPEETQYF.

This clone showed up just a few times. The chain joins TRBV7-9 to TRBJ2-3, with a weak D call TRBD2 (6 bases). The germline V gene encodes CDR1 SEHNR and CDR2 FQNEAQ (reference sequence). The CDR3 is 14 amino acids. V dropped 1 base and J dropped 2 bases, with 7 bases sitting between them. CDR3 protein: CASSLGGVTDTQYF. CDR3 nucleotide sequence: TGTGCCAGCAGCTTAGGCGGGGTCACAGATACGCAGTATTTT.

This clone occurred a few times. The V gene is TRBV27, the J gene TRBJ2-5, with 14 nucleotides matching TRBD2. CDR1 is MNHEY, CDR2 SMNVEV, per germline (reference sequence). The trim removed 5 bases at V and 5 bases at J, leaving 4 bases unmatched. This CDR3 has 15 residues. The CDR3 here is CASSRLAGGRETQYF. The DNA of the CDR3 is TGTGCCAGCAGTAGACTAGCGGGGGGGCGGGAGACCCAGTACTTC.

The chain employs TRBV7-9 and TRBJ2-7; D may be TRBD2 (6 bases). This CDR3 spans 15 amino acids. The V end was cut by 8 bases, the J end by 3 bases, with 20 bases between. The germline V gene encodes CDR1 SEHNR and CDR2 FQNEAQ (reference sequence). The CDR3 sequence: CASGTRGNYSYEQYF. The CDR3 DNA reads as TGTGCCAGCGGCACGCGGGGCAATTATAGCTACGAGCAGTACTTC.

The table lists this clone with a few counts. V and J are TRBV27 and TRBJ2-2; no definite D call. V lost 3 bases and J lost 3, with 8 bases in between. CDR3 length equals 14 residues. The V gene's germline CDR1 is MNHEY and CDR2 SMNVEV (reference sequence). In nucleotides, the CDR3 is TGTGCCAGCAGTTTCCAAGTATACACCGGGGAGCTGTTTTTT. Its protein product is CASSFQVYTGELFF.

This chain connects TRBV21-1 to TRBJ2-3; no check of the table's D call, TRBD1, against the DNA was made. TRBV21-1 is noted as a pseudogene. The CDR3 totals 17 residues. CDR3 sequence (DNA): TGTGCCAGCAGCAAAGAAAAGGGGGACAGGCGGACAGATACGCAGTATTTT. Its protein product is CASSKEKGDRRTDTQYF.

This clone is labeled as medium-sized. The rearrangement joins TRBV6-6 to TRBJ1-3; D gene uncertain. CDR3 length equals 12 residues. The V gene's germline CDR1 is MNHNY and CDR2 SVGAGI (reference sequence). Trimming left V 2 bases short and J 8 bases short, with 7 bases between. In DNA, the CDR3 is TGTGCCAGCAGTTACGGTCGGGACACCATATATTTT. Translated: CASSYGRDTIYF.

The chain is built from TRBV7-9 and TRBJ2-1; D call uncertain. CDR1 and CDR2 from the germline V gene are SEHNR and FQNEAQ (reference sequence). V was trimmed by 5 bases and J by 8 bases, leaving 13 bases between them. The length of the CDR3 is 13 residues. CDR3 in DNA: TGTGCCAGCAGCCTTGTTAGTGGGCATGAGCAGTTCTTC. Its protein is CASSLVSGHEQFF.

V gene TRBV11-3 combines with J gene TRBJ2-7; TRBD1 might be the D (6 bases). Germline V gene sequence: CDR1 SGHNT, CDR2 YENEEA. V was trimmed by 5 bases and J by 3 bases, leaving 11 bases between them. The CDR3 contains 13 residues. The CDR3 sequence is CASSVSQGYEQYF. DNA of the CDR3: TGTGCCAGCAGCGTATCACAGGGCTACGAGCAGTACTTC.